The 8 T cell receptor beta chains reported below all come from one sample, sequenced in a study of Ad26.COV2.S vaccination and SARS-CoV-2 variants. TCRdb's table, derived via immunoSEQ multiplex PCR, lists solely in-frame clones and lacks some. The table has hundreds of thousands of clones, roughly 87% seen once. The treatment was: 15 to 20 received Ad26.COV2.S at low or high dose, single or two shots; a few received placebo; per-sample allocation not given. Following the first vaccine or placebo injection, samples were taken on day 63. The sequencing here drew on peripheral blood, taken in a trial of Ad26.COV2.S vaccine versus placebo. The receptors were sampled from a person aged 18-60 years who received the Ad26.COV2.S COVID-19 vaccine or a placebo.

V gene TRBV12-5 combines with J gene TRBJ1-6; D is uncertain. The CDR3 spans 17 residues. Germline CDR1 LGHNT, CDR2 FRNRAP. Trimming removed 2 bases at V and 0 bases at J, with 11 bases between. CDR3 protein: CASGLTAISSYNSPLHF. The CDR3 DNA reads as TGTGCTAGTGGTTTGACAGCGATTAGCTCCTATAATTCACCCCTCCACTTT.

The V call is TRBV2, the J call TRBJ2-1, with D possibly matching TRBD2 (6 bases). Per the germline V gene, CDR1 is SNHLY and CDR2 is FYNNEI. The CDR3 spans 13 residues. V dropped 5 bases and J dropped 7 bases, with 12 bases sitting between them. The CDR3 DNA follows: TGTGCCAGCAGTCCGGGCCGGGGGAATGAGCAGTTCTTC. This encodes CASSPGRGNEQFF.

The chain uses TRBV5-6 and TRBJ2-2, with unresolved D. CDR3 length: 14 amino acids. Germline-derived CDR1 and CDR2 are SGHDT and YYEEEE. Trimming pared 0 bases from V and 1 base from J, leaving 4 bases between. DNA for the CDR3: TGTGCCAGCAGCTTGGCAGTGAACACCGGGGAGCTGTTTTTT. It yields the protein CASSLAVNTGELFF.

The V gene is TRBV10-3, the J gene TRBJ1-2; no clear D gene. Germline V CDR1 and CDR2: ENHRY, SYGVKD. This CDR3 is 16 amino acids long. V was shortened by 1 base and J by 6 bases, with 18 bases between the two germline ends. The CDR3 region is CAISEFDGPLSHGYTF. The DNA of the CDR3 is TGTGCCATCAGTGAGTTTGATGGACCCCTAAGCCATGGCTACACCTTC.

The rearrangement joins TRBV11-2 to TRBJ1-1, with a possible D match to TRBD1 (6 bases). CDR1 SGHAT and CDR2 FQNNGV come from the germline V gene. With 5 bases removed from V and 0 bases from J, the gap between germline ends came to 10 bases. The CDR3 runs to 14 residues. The CDR3 sequence: CASSPTGLNTEAFF. Here the CDR3 DNA reads TGTGCCAGCAGCCCAACAGGGCTGAACACTGAAGCTTTCTTT.

The chain links TRBV15 to TRBJ2-2; 8 positions match TRBD1. The V segment lost 0 bases and the J segment 4 bases; nucleotides outside the gene matches: 4. This CDR3 is 16 amino acids long. The germline V gene encodes CDR1 LNHNV and CDR2 YYDKDF (reference sequence). The CDR3 reads CATSRDLDRATGELFF. For the CDR3, the DNA is TGTGCCACCAGCAGAGATTTGGACAGGGCCACCGGGGAGCTGTTTTTT.

Of note for this clone: A clone one base away is much larger, so this may be a read error. The chain carries TRBV12-3 or TRBV12-4 and TRBJ2-2; D is uncertain. This CDR3 spans 13 amino acids. V dropped 5 bases and J dropped 0 bases, with 4 bases sitting between them. This CDR3 is CASSDTNTGELFF. The CDR3 DNA reads TGTGCCAGCAGTGACACGAACACCGGGGAGCTGTTTTTT.

This sequence joins TRBV2 and TRBJ1-2, with D possibly being TRBD1 (6 bases). In germline, CDR1 is SNHLY, CDR2 FYNNEI. V was cut by 6 bases and J by 5 bases, with 10 bases left in between. The CDR3 consists of 12 residues. Here the CDR3 DNA reads TGTGCCAGCAGACAGGGCCCTTATGGCTACACCTTC. Protein product: CASRQGPYGYTF.